This TCR beta chain is drawn from a study of cytomegalovirus exposure and HLA in healthy donors. It was healthy bone marrow donors who served as donors. The study's findings and limits: Three CMV-associated chains proved CMV antigen-specific in vitro. In a later analysis, HLA-associated TCR beta chains were more clonally expanded than equally common others. Later on, an analysis tied approximately 17,000 TCR beta sequences to HLA alleles at 0.05 false discovery rate.

The CDR3 covers 23 residues. Germline values: CDR1 MDHEN, CDR2 SYDVKM. Trimming stripped 5 bases from V and 6 bases from J, with 41 bases between. PCR involved 60 Vbeta and 13 Jbeta primers. The assay was immunoSEQ multiplex PCR, and TCRdb's table has in-frame clones only and misses some. The profile covers 170,000 or so clones, with roughly 80% appearing a single time and 0.38% taken by the ten largest. This clone was seen once. Its antigen is as yet unknown. V and J are TRBV28 and TRBJ1-5; D not certain. The clonotype originates from a boy younger than 10 in good health and CMV-seronegative. Sequences were obtained from PBMCs. CDR3 residues: CASSNEITATRLPSIRPGQPQHF. CDR3 sequence (DNA): TGTGCCAGCAGTAACGAAATAACAGCTACGAGACTACCTTCAATACGTCCCGGTCAGCCCCAGCATTTT.